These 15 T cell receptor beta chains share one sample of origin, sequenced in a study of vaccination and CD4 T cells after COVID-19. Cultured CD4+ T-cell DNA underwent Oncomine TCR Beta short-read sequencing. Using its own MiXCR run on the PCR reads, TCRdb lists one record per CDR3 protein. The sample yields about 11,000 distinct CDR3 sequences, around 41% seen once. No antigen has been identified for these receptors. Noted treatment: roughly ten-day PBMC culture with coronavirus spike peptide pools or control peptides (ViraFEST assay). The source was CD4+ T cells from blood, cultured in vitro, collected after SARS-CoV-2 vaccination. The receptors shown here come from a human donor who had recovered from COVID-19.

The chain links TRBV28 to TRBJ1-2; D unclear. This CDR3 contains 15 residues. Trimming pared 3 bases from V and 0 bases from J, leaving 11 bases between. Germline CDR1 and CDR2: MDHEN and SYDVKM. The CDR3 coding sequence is TGTGCCAGCAGTTTTACTGGGCGCCCTAACTATGGCTACACCTTC. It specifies CASSFTGRPNYGYTF.

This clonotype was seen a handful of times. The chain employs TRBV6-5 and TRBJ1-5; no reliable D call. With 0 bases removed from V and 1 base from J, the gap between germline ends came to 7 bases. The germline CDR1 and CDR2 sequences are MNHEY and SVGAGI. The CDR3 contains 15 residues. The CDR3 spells CASSYSARSNQPQHF. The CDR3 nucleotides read TGTGCCAGCAGTTACTCCGCTAGGAGCAATCAGCCCCAGCATTTT.

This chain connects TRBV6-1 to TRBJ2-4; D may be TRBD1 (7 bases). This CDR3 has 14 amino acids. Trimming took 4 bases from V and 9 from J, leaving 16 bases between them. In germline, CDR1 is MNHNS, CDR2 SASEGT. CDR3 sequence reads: CASSAQGRGAIQYF. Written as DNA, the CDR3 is TGTGCCAGCAGTGCCCAGGGCAGGGGGGCCATTCAGTACTTC.

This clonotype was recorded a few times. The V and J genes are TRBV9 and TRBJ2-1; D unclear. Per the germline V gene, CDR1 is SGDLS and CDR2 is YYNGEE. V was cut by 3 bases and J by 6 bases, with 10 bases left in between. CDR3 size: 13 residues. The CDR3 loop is CASSGVGFNEQFF. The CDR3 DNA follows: TGTGCCAGCAGCGGAGTGGGGTTCAATGAGCAGTTCTTC.

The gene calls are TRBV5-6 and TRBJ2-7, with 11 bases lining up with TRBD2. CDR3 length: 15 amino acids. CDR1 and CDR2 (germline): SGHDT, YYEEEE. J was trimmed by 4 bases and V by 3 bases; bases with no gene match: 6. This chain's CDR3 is CASSSPASGRYEQYF. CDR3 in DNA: TGTGCCAGCAGCTCACCGGCTAGCGGGAGGTACGAGCAGTACTTC.

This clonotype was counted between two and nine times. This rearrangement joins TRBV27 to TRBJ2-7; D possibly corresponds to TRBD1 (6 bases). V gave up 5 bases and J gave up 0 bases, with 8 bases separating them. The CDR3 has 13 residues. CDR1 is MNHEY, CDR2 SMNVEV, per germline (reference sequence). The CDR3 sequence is CASSPTGSYEQYF. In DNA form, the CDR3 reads TGTGCCAGCAGTCCGACAGGCTCCTACGAGCAGTACTTC.

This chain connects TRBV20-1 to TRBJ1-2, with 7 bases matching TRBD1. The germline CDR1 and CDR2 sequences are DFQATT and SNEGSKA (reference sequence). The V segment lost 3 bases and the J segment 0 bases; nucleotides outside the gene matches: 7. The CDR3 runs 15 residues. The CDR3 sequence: CSARSDRTPNYGYTF. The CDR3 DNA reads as TGCAGTGCTAGGTCGGACAGGACTCCTAACTATGGCTACACCTTC.

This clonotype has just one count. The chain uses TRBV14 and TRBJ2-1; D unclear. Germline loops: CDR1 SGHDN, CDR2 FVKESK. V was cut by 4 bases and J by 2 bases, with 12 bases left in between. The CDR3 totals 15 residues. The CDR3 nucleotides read TGTGCCAGCAGCCCATCCTCGTTTACCTACAATGAGCAGTTCTTC. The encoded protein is CASSPSSFTYNEQFF.

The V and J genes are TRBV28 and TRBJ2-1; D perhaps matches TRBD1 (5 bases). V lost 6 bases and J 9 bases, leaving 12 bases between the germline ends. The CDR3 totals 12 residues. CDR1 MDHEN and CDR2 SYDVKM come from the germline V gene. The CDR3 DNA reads TGTGCCAGCAGCCTCCAGGGAACTGAGCAGTTCTTC. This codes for CASSLQGTEQFF.

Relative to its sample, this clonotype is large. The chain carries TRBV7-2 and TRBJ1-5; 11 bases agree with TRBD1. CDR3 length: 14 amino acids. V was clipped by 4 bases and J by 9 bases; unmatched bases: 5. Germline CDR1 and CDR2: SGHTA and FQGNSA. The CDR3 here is CASSSFGTGGPQHF. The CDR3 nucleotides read TGTGCCAGCAGCTCGTTCGGGACAGGGGGGCCCCAGCATTTT.

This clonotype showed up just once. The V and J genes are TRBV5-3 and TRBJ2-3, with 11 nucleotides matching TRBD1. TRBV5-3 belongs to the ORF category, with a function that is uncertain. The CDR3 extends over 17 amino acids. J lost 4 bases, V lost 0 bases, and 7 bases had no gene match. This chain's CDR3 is CARSLDPDRGQADTQYF. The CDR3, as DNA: TGTGCCAGAAGCTTGGACCCGGACAGGGGGCAGGCAGATACGCAGTATTTT.

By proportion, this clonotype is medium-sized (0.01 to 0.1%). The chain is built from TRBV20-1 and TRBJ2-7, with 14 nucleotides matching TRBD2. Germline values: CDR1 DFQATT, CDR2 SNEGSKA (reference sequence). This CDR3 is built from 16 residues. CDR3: CSLITPGLAGVGEQYF. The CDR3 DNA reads TGCAGCCTAATCACCCCGGGACTAGCGGGAGTTGGCGAGCAGTACTTC.

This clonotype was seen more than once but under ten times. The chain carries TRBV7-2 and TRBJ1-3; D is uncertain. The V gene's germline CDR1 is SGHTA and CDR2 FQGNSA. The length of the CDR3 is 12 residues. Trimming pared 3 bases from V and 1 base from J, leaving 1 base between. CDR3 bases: TGTGCCAGCAGCTTGTCTGGAAACACCATATATTTT. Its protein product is CASSLSGNTIYF.

The CDR3 loop is CASSYTRQGANTEAFF. CDR3 sequence (DNA): TGTGCCAGCAGCTACACGCGACAGGGGGCGAACACTGAAGCTTTCTTT. The J gene is TRBJ1-1, the V gene TRBV7-9; 10 bases agree with TRBD1. CDR1 and CDR2 from the germline V gene are SEHNR and FQNEAQ (reference sequence). The J segment lost 1 base and the V segment lost 4 bases, leaving 6 bases of the junction unmatched. The CDR3 consists of 16 residues.

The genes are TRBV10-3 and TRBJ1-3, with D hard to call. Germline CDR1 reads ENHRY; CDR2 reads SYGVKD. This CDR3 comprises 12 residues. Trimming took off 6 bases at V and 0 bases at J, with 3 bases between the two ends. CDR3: CAIRVSGNTIYF. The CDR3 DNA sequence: TGTGCCATCAGGGTCTCTGGAAACACCATATATTTT.